The clone carrying this T cell receptor beta chain showed up just once. Profiling relied on immunoSEQ multiplex PCR, and the TCRdb table lists in-frame clones only, not all of them. This table has roughly 500,000 clones, around 89% appearing once. This record belongs to a study of blood T cell repertoires in COVID-19. On the study more broadly: Samples representing acute and convalescent COVID-19 were sourced from the United States, Italy and Spain. PBMCs, B-cell-depleted T cells, or T cells were the source of the cDNA or gDNA that made up the material.

J lost 2 bases, V lost 4 bases, and 6 bases had no gene match. Germline CDR1 is SGHDT and CDR2 is YYEEEE. CDR3 length: 15 amino acids. The sequence came from a woman aged 40 to 55 who had recovered from COVID-19. The V gene is TRBV5-6, the J gene TRBJ1-2; 9 nucleotides line up with TRBD1. The sequencing input was PBMCs or T cells enriched from blood (not recorded which). For the CDR3, the DNA is TGTGCCAGCAGCGTCCGGGACAGGGAGAACTATGGCTACACCTTC. Translated: CASSVRDRENYGYTF.